This T cell receptor beta chain was retrieved from a study of cytomegalovirus exposure and HLA in healthy donors. With regard to this clone: Its specificity is unknown.

Trimming took 1 base from V and 4 from J, leaving 8 bases between them. CDR1 is GTSNPN and CDR2 is SVGIG in the germline V gene (reference sequence). The CDR3 totals 13 residues. Study results and limitations: The study had only CMV serostatus as immune exposure information. There were reportedly fewer N-insertions in an Asian-associated ancestry cluster than the roughly 670-donor mean, in a later analysis.

It was with 60 Vbeta and 13 Jbeta primers that the PCR ran. Generated by immunoSEQ multiplex PCR, the TCRdb table keeps only in-frame clones and is missing some. The table has 270,000 or so clones, around 86% seen once; the top ten hold roughly 4%. The sequence derives from a man aged 35-49 years in good health and CMV-seropositive. This rearrangement joins TRBV30 to TRBJ1-5; no clear D gene. Material: PBMCs. The CDR3 bases are TGTGCCTGGAGTGGGGGAGGGAATCAGCCCCAGCATTTT. It translates to CAWSGGGNQPQHF. Full variable domain (outside the CDR3, taken from reference TRBV30 and TRBJ1-5): SQTIHQWPATLVQPVGSPLSLECTVEGTSNPNLYWYRQAAGRGLQLLFYSVGIGQISSEVPQNLSASRPQDRQFILSSKKLLLSDSGFYLCAWSGGGNQPQHFGDGTRLSIL.